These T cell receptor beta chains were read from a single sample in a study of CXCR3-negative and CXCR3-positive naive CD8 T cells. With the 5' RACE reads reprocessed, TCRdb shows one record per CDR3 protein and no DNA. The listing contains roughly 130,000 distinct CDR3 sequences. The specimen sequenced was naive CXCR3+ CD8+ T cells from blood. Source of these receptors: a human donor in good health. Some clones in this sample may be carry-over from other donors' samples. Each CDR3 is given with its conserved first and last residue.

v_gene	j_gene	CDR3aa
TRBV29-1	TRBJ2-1	CSVDDGLYNEQFF
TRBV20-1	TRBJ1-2	CSGGGLAANYGYTF
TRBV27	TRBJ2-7	CAASRGASYEQYF
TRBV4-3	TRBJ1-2	CASSQVGTAYGYTF
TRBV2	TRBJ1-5	CASSDPQGFIHQPQHF
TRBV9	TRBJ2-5	CASSAGRISGETQYF
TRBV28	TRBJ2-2	CASRPLPGTNTGELFF
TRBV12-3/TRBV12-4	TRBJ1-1	CASTDLGYTEAFF
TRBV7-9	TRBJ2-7	CASSLAAVRGGDEQYF
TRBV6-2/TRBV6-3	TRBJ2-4	CASSPGYGKNIQYF
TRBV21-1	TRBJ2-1	CASSKGLSSGGPPSSYNEQFF
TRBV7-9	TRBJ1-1	CASSPQTGGDTEAFF
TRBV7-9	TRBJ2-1	CASSYFARTGDYNEQFF
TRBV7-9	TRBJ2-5	CACSLNTNSLEETQYF
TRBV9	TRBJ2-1	CASSAGQGFVEQFF
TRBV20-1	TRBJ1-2	CSASPQWDSHDGYTF
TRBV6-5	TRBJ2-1	CASRSQAEQFF
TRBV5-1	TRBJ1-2	CASSLEGLGQGVYGYTF
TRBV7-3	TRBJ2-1	CASSQGAGGPLDNEQFF
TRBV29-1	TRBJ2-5	CSVEKVSGTQYF
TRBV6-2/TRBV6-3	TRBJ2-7	CASIKVGDTYEQYF
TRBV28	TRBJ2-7	CASSSPGPYEQYF
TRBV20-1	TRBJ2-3	CSARGGNTQYF
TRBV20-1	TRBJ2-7	CSARPLAGDAYEQYF
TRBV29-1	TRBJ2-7	CSVWTGSSYEQYF
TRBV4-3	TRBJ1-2	CASSSHVGQKNYGYTF
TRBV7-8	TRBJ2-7	CASSLAVTGVYEQYF
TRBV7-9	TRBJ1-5	CASSLGGAQPQHF
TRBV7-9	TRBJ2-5	CASTVGGKETQYF
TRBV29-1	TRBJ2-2	CSVAGTTNTGELFF